This T cell receptor beta chain derives from a study of blood T cell repertoires in COVID-19. Study summary: The United States, Italy and Spain provided the acute and convalescent COVID-19 samples.

CDR3 length equals 13 residues. Germline V gene lookup returns CDR1 SGHVS and CDR2 FQNEAQ. Trimming stripped 1 base from V and 4 bases from J, with 8 bases between. Methods used by the authors: Using reference gene primer amplification, nucleated cell counts were estimated. Sequencing was performed with immunoSEQ multiplex PCR; in TCRdb, only in-frame clones are kept and a portion is missing. V and J calls and clone size are those listed in that table; D and trimming were worked out from the DNA. The sample carries about 89,000 clones, more than 90% recorded once. The source material was peripheral blood. The rearrangement uses TRBV7-8 and TRBJ2-7, with D unresolved. The TCR was taken from a human donor with active COVID-19. The donor label of this sample is uncertain. CDR3 bases: TGTGCCAGCAGCTTAGGCGCGACTTACGAGCAGTACTTC. Its translation: CASSLGATYEQYF.